One and the same sample provided the 14 T cell receptor beta chains below, sequenced in a study of T cells in Graves' hyperthyroidism and ophthalmopathy. RNA transcripts provided the source from which TCR beta CDR3 regions were amplified. Carried out on the TCR CDR3, a first-round RT-PCR used the HTBI primer set. MiXCR, applied by TCRdb to the multiplex PCR reads, yields one record per CDR3 protein. The sample holds about 410,000 distinct CDR3 sequences, roughly 15% seen once. Input material: blood. The receptors were sampled from a woman in her twenties or thirties with Graves' ophthalmopathy.

This clonotype was observed a handful of times. V is TRBV19 and J is TRBJ2-2; maybe TRBD2 (7 bases). V lost 8 bases to trimming and J lost 4 bases, with 23 bases between them. The CDR3 is 17 amino acids. From germline, CDR1 is LNHDA and CDR2 SQIVND (reference sequence). The CDR3 spells CASAHTLGGLGTGELFF. Here the CDR3 DNA reads TGTGCCAGTGCTCATACATTGGGGGGGCTAGGCACCGGGGAGCTGTTTTTT.

This clonotype turned up a few times. The chain uses TRBV5-1 and TRBJ2-6, with D possibly TRBD1 on 5 matching bases. The CDR3 contains 16 residues. Per germline, CDR1 SGHRS and CDR2 YFSETQ. Trimming pared 1 base from V and 4 bases from J, leaving 12 bases between. Written as DNA, the CDR3 is TGCGCCAGCAGCTTGTTGGTAGGGGTAGGGGCCAACGTCCTGACTTTC. Its protein is CASSLLVGVGANVLTF. The full variable domain, with the rest looked up from reference TRBV5-1 and TRBJ2-6, is KAGVTQTPRYLIKTRGQQVTLSCSPISGHRSVSWYQQTPGQGLQFLFEYFSETQRNKGNFPGRFSGRQFSNSRSEMNVSTLELGDSALYLCASSLLVGVGANVLTFGAGSRLTVL.

This clonotype was observed many times. J is TRBJ1-1 and V is TRBV15; 7 positions agree with TRBD1. Germline V lookup: CDR1 LNHNV, CDR2 YYDKDF (reference sequence). Losses at the gene ends were 4 bases for V and 11 bases for J; bases not matched to a gene: 7. This CDR3 contains 12 residues. The CDR3 nucleotides are TGTGCCACCAGCACTAACACAGGGGAGGCTTTCTTT. This sequence encodes CATSTNTGEAFF.

The rearrangement uses TRBV28 and TRBJ1-2; weak D call: TRBD1 (6 bases). CDR3 length equals 13 residues. Trimming left V 2 bases short and J 7 bases short, with 11 bases between. The germline CDR1 and CDR2 sequences are MDHEN and SYDVKM. Here the CDR3 DNA reads TGTGCCAGCAGTTTACAGAGGGGGGGTGGCTACACCTTC. It codes for CASSLQRGGGYTF.

Comment on this clonotype: A read error may be the cause here, since a much bigger clone is one base away. The CDR3 bases are TGTGCCAACTCACCACGAAACAGGGGAACTGAAGCTTTCTTT. This gives the protein CANSPRNRGTEAFF. This rearrangement joins TRBV18 to TRBJ1-1; 7 bases line up with TRBD1. CDR3 size: 14 residues. Germline V CDR1 and CDR2: KGHSH, LQKENI.

This clonotype was seen a handful of times. The chain combines TRBV5-1 with TRBJ2-5, with D possibly being TRBD1 (6 bases). Trimming took off 6 bases at V and 2 bases at J, with 14 bases between the two ends. Germline-derived CDR1 and CDR2 are SGHRS and YFSETQ. The length of the CDR3 is 14 residues. The CDR3 DNA is TGCGCCAGCATGCGCAGGGGCGATCAAGAGACCCAGTACTTC. Translating gives CASMRRGDQETQYF.

V is TRBV29-1 and J is TRBJ1-2, with D uncertain. The CDR3 has 10 residues. V shed 7 bases and J shed 7 bases, with 10 bases lying between them. Germline V gives CDR1 SQVTM, CDR2 ANQGSEA. In DNA, the CDR3 is TGCAGCGCTGGCGGGGTTGGCTACACCTTC. It translates to CSAGGVGYTF.

This clonotype was detected ten times or more. The chain uses TRBV12-3 or TRBV12-4 and TRBJ1-6; no reliable D call. Between the trimmed V and J ends, which lost 2 bases and 7 bases, there was a span of 9 bases. The CDR3 covers 14 residues. DNA for the CDR3: TGTGCCAGCAGTTTATCTACCGCGAATTCACCCCTCCACTTT. Translated: CASSLSTANSPLHF.

This clonotype showed up many times. The rearrangement joins TRBV28 to TRBJ2-1, with unresolved D. Germline CDR1 is MDHEN and CDR2 is SYDVKM. The CDR3 length is 17 residues. The V and J ends lost 2 bases and 0 bases respectively, with 14 bases between them. CDR3 residues: CASSLITGRSSYNEQFF. The CDR3 region has the DNA TGTGCCAGCAGTTTAATTACGGGTAGGAGCTCCTACAATGAGCAGTTCTTC.

This clonotype was seen ten or more times. The rearrangement uses TRBV7-9 and TRBJ2-3; perhaps TRBD2 as D (6 bases). Trimming pared 5 bases from V and 4 bases from J, leaving 22 bases between. The CDR3 is made up of 17 amino acids. Germline CDR1 and CDR2: SEHNR and FQNEAQ (reference sequence). DNA for the CDR3: TGTGCCAGCAGCCGACCGGGGGAGACCTATGGGGCAGATACGCAGTATTTT. This translates into CASSRPGETYGADTQYF.

This clonotype was seen repeatedly, ten times or more. V is TRBV2 and J is TRBJ1-1; D not certain. CDR1 is SNHLY and CDR2 is FYNNEI in the germline V gene. Trimming cost V 6 bases and J 6 bases, with 14 bases left between them. The CDR3 consists of 13 residues. This chain's CDR3 is CASSNPGTAEAFF. The CDR3 DNA is TGTGCCAGCAGCAACCCGGGCACAGCTGAAGCTTTCTTT. The whole variable domain, remainder taken from reference TRBV2 and TRBJ1-1, is EPEVTQTPSHQVTQMGQEVILRCVPISNHLYFYWYRQILGQKVEFLVSFYNNEISEKSEIFDDQFSVERPDGSNFTLKIRSTKLEDSAMYFCASSNPGTAEAFFGQGTRLTVV.

This clonotype has at least ten counts. The V and J genes are TRBV10-3 and TRBJ1-2, with D maybe TRBD1 (5 bases). V was shortened by 2 bases and J by 4 bases, with 14 bases between the two germline ends. CDR1 ENHRY and CDR2 SYGVKD come from the germline V gene. This CDR3 spans 15 amino acids. The CDR3 DNA is TGTGCCATCAGTGAGGTCCGACAGCCTTCCTATGGCTACACCTTC. Amino acids: CAISEVRQPSYGYTF.

This clonotype has at least ten counts. V usage is TRBV7-2 and J usage is TRBJ2-5; unclear D gene. V was cut by 1 base and J by 5 bases, with 11 bases left in between. There are 14 residues in the CDR3. Germline V gene lookup returns CDR1 SGHTA and CDR2 FQGNSA. The CDR3 sequence: CASSLEPYGETQYF. In nucleotides, the CDR3 is TGTGCCAGCAGCTTAGAACCCTATGGGGAGACCCAGTACTTC.

This clonotype came up a few times. This chain's CDR3 is CASSGGLKHSPLHF. CDR3 nucleotides: TGTGCCAGCAGTGGTGGACTGAAGCATTCACCCCTCCACTTT. The V gene is TRBV25-1, the J gene TRBJ1-6; unclear D gene. The CDR3 spans 14 residues. Deletions cut 4 bases from V and 8 bases from J, with 12 bases between. Germline loops: CDR1 MGHDK, CDR2 SYGVNS.